Each of the 8 T cell receptor beta chains below was sequenced from the same sample in a study of blood T cell repertoires in COVID-19. Produced via immunoSEQ multiplex PCR; TCRdb's table is partial and in-frame only. Of roughly 330,000 clones in the sample, more than 70% were seen once. The specimen was PBMCs or T cells enriched from blood (not recorded which). The origin of the receptors is a young woman who had recovered from COVID-19.

The V gene is TRBV7-9, the J gene TRBJ1-3, with D unclear. CDR1 and CDR2 (germline): SEHNR, FQNEAQ (reference sequence). The CDR3 length is 16 residues. Trimming left V 0 bases short and J 0 bases short, with 9 bases between. CDR3 protein: CASSLALTSSGNTIYF. The CDR3 bases are TGTGCCAGCAGCTTAGCGCTTACTAGCTCTGGAAACACCATATATTTT.

This chain joins TRBV27 and TRBJ2-6, with 11 bases that match TRBD1. The junction had 6 bases not matched to a gene; V was cut back by 5 bases and J by 0 bases. Germline CDR1 MNHEY, CDR2 SMNVEV (reference sequence). CDR3 size: 18 residues. The CDR3 region has the DNA TGTGCCAGCAGTCACGGACAGGGGGCCAGCTCTGGGGCCAACGTCCTGACTTTC. This encodes CASSHGQGASSGANVLTF.

J is TRBJ2-7 and V is TRBV15; D is perhaps TRBD2 (5 bases). The V gene's germline CDR1 is LNHNV and CDR2 YYDKDF (reference sequence). The CDR3 spans 15 residues. V lost 0 bases to trimming and J lost 0 bases, with 9 bases between them. CDR3 bases: TGTGCCACCAGCAGAGACTCGGGAAGCTCCTACGAGCAGTACTTC. Its protein product is CATSRDSGSSYEQYF.

The chain employs TRBV5-1 and TRBJ2-3; D call uncertain. Germline V CDR1 and CDR2: SGHRS, YFSETQ. The V end lost 4 bases, the J end lost 4 bases, and 7 bases lay between the germline ends. This CDR3 is 12 amino acids long. The CDR3 DNA follows: TGCGCCAGCAGCGAGCCTGCAGATACGCAGTATTTT. The encoded protein is CASSEPADTQYF.

The chain is built from TRBV19 and TRBJ2-3; 8 positions agree with TRBD1. V lost 0 bases and J lost 6; bases outside the gene matches: 8. CDR3 length: 16 residues. Germline values: CDR1 LNHDA, CDR2 SQIVND (reference sequence). In DNA form, the CDR3 reads TGTGCCAGTAGTATAGACGGCAGGGGGCTTGGGGATACGCAGTATTTT. It specifies CASSIDGRGLGDTQYF.

The rearrangement links TRBV7-2 to TRBJ1-2; TRBD1 matches at 7 bases. The germline gives CDR1 SGHTA, CDR2 FQGNSA. The CDR3 spans 13 residues. Losses at the gene ends were 5 bases for V and 2 bases for J; bases not matched to a gene: 2. The CDR3 DNA is TGTGCCAGCAGCACGGGACAGAACTATGGCTACACCTTC. Amino acids: CASSTGQNYGYTF.

A note on this clone: This sample includes further DNA sequences coding for the same CDR3. This rearrangement joins TRBV19 to TRBJ1-1, with D perhaps TRBD1 (6 bases). Germline loops: CDR1 LNHDA, CDR2 SQIVND (reference sequence). Trimming pared 6 bases from V and 1 base from J, leaving 9 bases between. This CDR3 has 13 residues. CDR3 nucleotide sequence: TGTGCCAGTAGCATGACAGGGAACACTGAAGCTTTCTTT. Its translation is CASSMTGNTEAFF.

This sequence joins TRBV24-1 and TRBJ1-2, with a weak D call TRBD1 (6 bases). The CDR3 runs 14 residues. The V and J ends lost 4 bases and 4 bases respectively, with 12 bases between them. Germline V CDR1 and CDR2: KGHDR, SFDVKD. CDR3 nucleotide sequence: TGTGCCACCAGTGAAACGGGACAAGGCTATGGCTACACCTTC. This encodes CATSETGQGYGYTF.